The 27 T cell receptor beta chains presented below share a single source sample, sequenced in a study of response to subunit inactivated influenza vaccine. TCRdb called the RT-PCR reads again in MiXCR, with one record for every CDR3 protein. The top ten hold under 14% of the sample, which has 630,000 or so distinct CDR3 sequences, 15% to 18% seen once. The sample consisted of PBMCs from blood, taken 11 to 12 days after vaccination. Receptor source: a man over 45 who received an inactivated influenza vaccine.

This clonotype was seen many times. Here the CDR3 reads CASSWSGSPNEQFF. CDR3 nucleotide sequence: TGTGCCAGCAGTTGGAGCGGGAGCCCCAATGAGCAGTTCTTC. The chain couples TRBV5-5 to TRBJ2-1; 8 nucleotides align to TRBD2. V gave up 5 bases and J gave up 6 bases; unmatched junction bases: 7. CDR1 is SGHKS and CDR2 is YYEKEE in the germline V gene (reference sequence). The CDR3 runs to 14 residues. Full variable domain (remainder filled in from reference TRBV5-5 and TRBJ2-1): DAGVTQSPTHLIKTRGQQVTLRCSPISGHKSVSWYQQVLGQGPQFIFQYYEKEERGRGNFPDRFSARQFPNYSSELNVNALLLGDSALYLCASSWSGSPNEQFFGPGTRLTVL.

This chain links TRBV5-1 with TRBJ2-1, with 8 bases identical to TRBD2. This CDR3 is built from 13 residues. The V and J ends lost 5 bases and 16 bases, in that order; junction bases with no gene match: 14. Germline V gene lookup returns CDR1 SGHRS and CDR2 YFSETQ. The CDR3 coding sequence is TGCGCCAGCAGTATTTCTAGCGGGTGGTACGGATTCTTC. This codes for CASSISSGWYGFF.

This clonotype was seen only a few times. The chain employs TRBV18 and TRBJ1-2; 8 positions match TRBD1. CDR1 is KGHSH and CDR2 is LQKENI in the germline V gene. The V and J ends lost 3 bases and 11 bases, in that order; junction bases with no gene match: 8. The CDR3 spans 13 residues. The CDR3, as DNA: TGTGCCAGCTCACCGACCGACAGGGGACAATACACCTTC. Translated: CASSPTDRGQYTF.

The sample holds a few counts of this clonotype. The chain carries TRBV4-2 and TRBJ1-3; TRBD1 aligns across 9 bases. The CDR3 consists of 16 residues. After removal of 2 bases from V and 2 bases from J, the junction contained 4 bases not matched to a gene. Looked up from germline, CDR1 is LGHNA and CDR2 is YNFKEQ. CDR3 loop: CASSQRWTGAGNTIYF. The CDR3 DNA sequence: TGTGCCAGCAGCCAACGTTGGACAGGGGCTGGAAACACCATATATTTT.

The V and J genes are TRBV3-1 and TRBJ1-2; no reliable D call. The germline CDR1 and CDR2 sequences are LGHDT and YNNKEL (reference sequence). Trimming removed 3 bases from V and 2 bases from J, with 7 bases in between. The length of the CDR3 is 13 residues. The CDR3 sequence is CASSQRRNYGYTF. Written as DNA, the CDR3 is TGTGCCAGCAGCCAGCGTCGGAACTATGGCTACACCTTC.

This clonotype has only a few counts. This rearrangement joins TRBV25-1 to TRBJ2-1; TRBD1 aligns across 9 bases. CDR1 is MGHDK, CDR2 SYGVNS, per germline. The V segment lost 1 base and the J segment 7 bases; nucleotides outside the gene matches: 8. The CDR3 is made up of 16 amino acids. CDR3 protein: CASSEFPGQGVNEQFF. CDR3 coding DNA: TGTGCCAGCAGTGAATTCCCGGGACAGGGTGTGAATGAGCAGTTCTTC.

This clonotype showed up just a few times. The V gene is TRBV6-2 or TRBV6-3, the J gene TRBJ1-1; 7 bases line up with TRBD1. Germline V lookup: CDR1 MNHEY, CDR2 SVGEGT. The CDR3 is 16 amino acids. The ends lost 5 bases at V and 1 base at J; junction bases unmatched: 10. CDR3 sequence reads: CASSGRTGSSNTEAFF. The CDR3 DNA reads TGTGCCAGCAGTGGGAGGACAGGCTCTTCGAACACTGAAGCTTTCTTT.

This clonotype occurred a few times. The V call is TRBV7-2, the J call TRBJ1-1; D call uncertain. CDR3 length equals 14 residues. V lost 1 base, J lost 4 bases, and 10 bases lay in between. Germline CDR1 is SGHTA and CDR2 is FQGNSA. CDR3 sequence reads: CASSLGGFGTEAFF. In DNA, the CDR3 is TGTGCCAGCAGCTTAGGGGGATTTGGCACTGAAGCTTTCTTT. Together with reference TRBV7-2 and TRBJ1-1, the CDR3 gives the full variable domain: GAGVSQSPSNKVTEKGKDVELRCDPISGHTALYWYRQSLGQGLEFLIYFQGNSAPDKSGLPSDRFSAERTGGSVSTLTIQRTQQEDSAVYLCASSLGGFGTEAFFGQGTRLTVV.

This sequence joins TRBV29-1 and TRBJ1-2, with 8 nucleotides matching TRBD1. This CDR3 has 11 amino acids. Germline CDR1 SQVTM, CDR2 ANQGSEA. The V and J ends lost 5 bases and 11 bases, in that order; junction bases with no gene match: 7. CDR3 nucleotide sequence: TGCAGCGTTTTCGACAGGGGAGGGTACACCTTC. It encodes CSVFDRGGYTF.

The V and J genes are TRBV20-1 and TRBJ2-7; the match to TRBD2 covers 8 bases. Losses at the gene ends were 5 bases for V and 2 bases for J; bases not matched to a gene: 5. Germline-derived CDR1 and CDR2 are DFQATT and SNEGSKA (reference sequence). The CDR3 contains 13 residues. CDR3 sequence: CSAVAGPTYEQYF. The CDR3 DNA reads as TGCAGTGCTGTAGCGGGACCGACCTACGAGCAGTACTTC.

This clonotype appeared a few times. The rearrangement uses TRBV18 and TRBJ1-2; D unclear. Germline V gene lookup returns CDR1 KGHSH and CDR2 LQKENI. The CDR3 is made up of 16 amino acids. Trimming shortened V by 5 bases and J by 4 bases, and 20 bases separated the two germline ends. The CDR3, as DNA: TGTGCCAGCTCATCCCCTCGGGTCAGCACAGCCTATGGCTACACCTTC. Translation gives CASSSPRVSTAYGYTF.

The V and J genes are TRBV4-3 and TRBJ2-1; D uncertain. Germline CDR1 is LGHNA and CDR2 is YSLEER. The CDR3 spans 18 residues. V lost 3 bases, J lost 5 bases, and 23 bases lay in between. The CDR3 coding sequence is TGCGCCAGCAGCCAGGATCCCTCCTCCACGGGCAGCGACAATGAGCAGTTCTTC. Amino acids: CASSQDPSSTGSDNEQFF.

The chain carries TRBV12-3 or TRBV12-4 and TRBJ2-1; 9 nucleotides match TRBD2. This CDR3 contains 16 residues. V was clipped by 4 bases and J by 2 bases; unmatched bases: 6. CDR3 sequence reads: CASSSQTSGTYNEQFF. Here the CDR3 DNA reads TGTGCCAGCAGTTCCCAGACTAGCGGAACCTACAATGAGCAGTTCTTC.

This clonotype was found a few times. The CDR3 sequence is CASTTGAGMDEQFF. The CDR3 coding sequence is TGTGCCAGCACCACGGGGGCAGGGATGGATGAGCAGTTCTTC. V gene TRBV12-3 or TRBV12-4 combines with J gene TRBJ2-1; either TRBD1 or TRBD2 may supply D (6 bases each). The V gene lost 7 bases and the J gene lost 8 bases, with 18 bases spanning the gap. The length of the CDR3 is 14 residues.

This clonotype was recorded a few times. With a much larger clone just one base away, this may be a read error. This chain connects TRBV24-1 to TRBJ2-5; D ambiguous. The V end lost 3 bases, the J end lost 5 bases, and 3 bases lay between the germline ends. Germline CDR1 and CDR2: KGHDR and SFDVKD. The CDR3 is 11 residues long. CDR3 in amino acids: CATSDVETQYF. CDR3 bases: TGTGCCACCAGTGATGTGGAGACCCAGTACTTC.

This clonotype appeared many times. The chain combines TRBV7-2 with TRBJ2-3, with 10 bases aligning to TRBD2. V lost 5 bases to trimming and J lost 1 base; unmatched junction nucleotides: 6. The CDR3 consists of 16 residues. In germline, CDR1 is SGHTA, CDR2 FQGNSA. The DNA of the CDR3 is TGTGCCAGCAGCCCCCGGACTAGCGGTGGCACAGATACGCAGTATTTT. This codes for CASSPRTSGGTDTQYF.

On this clonotype: The junction shows a germline mismatch at one end, possibly a read error. The rearrangement uses TRBV29-1 and TRBJ2-7, with D perhaps matching TRBD2 (5 bases). The CDR3 runs to 12 residues. Germline V gene sequence: CDR1 SQVTM, CDR2 ANQGSEA. The CDR3, as DNA: TGCAGCGTCCACGGACTGTCCTACGTGCAGTACTTC. Amino acids: CSVHGLSYVQYF.

This clonotype has more than one count but fewer than ten. The genes are TRBV27 and TRBJ2-7; 10 bases line up with TRBD1. Unmatched junction bases numbered 6, after V lost 5 bases and J lost 2 bases. This CDR3 contains 15 residues. Germline CDR1 reads MNHEY; CDR2 reads SMNVEV (reference sequence). The chain's CDR3 is CASSPRDRGTYEQYF. DNA of the CDR3: TGTGCCAGCAGTCCCCGGGACAGGGGAACCTACGAGCAGTACTTC.

This chain links TRBV6-2 or TRBV6-3 with TRBJ2-7; TRBD1 aligns across 8 bases. The V gene's germline CDR1 is MNHEY and CDR2 SVGEGT. Trimming cost V 5 bases and J 3 bases; bases outside gene matches: 6. There are 14 residues in the CDR3. The CDR3 reads CASSSMTGDYEQYF. In DNA, the CDR3 is TGTGCCAGCAGTAGCATGACAGGGGACTACGAGCAGTACTTC.

V and J are TRBV12-3 or TRBV12-4 and TRBJ1-2; D not certain. V lost 3 bases and J 2 bases, leaving 7 bases between the germline ends. The CDR3 is 13 amino acids. The CDR3 nucleotides are TGTGCCAGCAGTTTTGCCTCGAACTATGGCTACACCTTC. Translating it yields CASSFASNYGYTF.

This clonotype came up a few times. The CDR3 bases are TGTGCCAGCAGCCGGGACATTGGGTTCTACGAGCAGTACTTC. Residues: CASSRDIGFYEQYF. The gene calls are TRBV2 and TRBJ2-7; maybe TRBD1 (6 bases). Germline V gene lookup returns CDR1 SNHLY and CDR2 FYNNEI. The CDR3 extends over 14 amino acids. Trimming shortened V by 6 bases and J by 3 bases, and 15 bases separated the two germline ends.

The CDR3 protein is CASSHHRQYNEQFF. DNA for the CDR3: TGTGCCAGCAGCCACCACCGGCAGTACAATGAGCAGTTCTTC. This chain links TRBV4-2 with TRBJ2-1; no clear D. CDR3 length: 14 residues. Looked up from germline, CDR1 is LGHNA and CDR2 is YNFKEQ. V was trimmed by 3 bases and J by 4 bases, leaving 10 bases between them.

The chain uses TRBV6-2 or TRBV6-3 and TRBJ1-2; 7 nucleotides line up with TRBD1. Germline V gene sequence: CDR1 MNHEY, CDR2 SVGEGT. The CDR3 totals 16 residues. Trimming at V came to 6 bases and at J to 0 bases, leaving 10 bases not matched to a gene. The CDR3 region is CASRRQGFTSNYGYTF. The CDR3 region has the DNA TGTGCCAGCAGAAGACAGGGTTTTACTTCTAACTATGGCTACACCTTC.

This clonotype was found a few times. The chain uses TRBV5-1 and TRBJ1-2, with TRBD1 matching over 10 bases. V was clipped by 0 bases and J by 5 bases; unmatched bases: 4. CDR3 length equals 15 residues. CDR1 is SGHRS and CDR2 is YFSETQ in the germline V gene. In nucleotides, the CDR3 is TGCGCCAGCAGCTTGGGAGACAGGGGGCTGTATGGCTACACCTTC. Protein product: CASSLGDRGLYGYTF.

This clonotype was observed at least ten times. This chain uses TRBV29-1 with TRBJ2-3; tentatively, D is TRBD2 (5 bases). The V end lost 7 bases, the J end lost 10 bases, and 12 bases lay between the germline ends. CDR3 length equals 10 residues. In germline, CDR1 is SQVTM, CDR2 ANQGSEA. DNA of the CDR3: TGCAGCGGGGTTCGGGAAGCGCAGTATTTT. It codes for CSGVREAQYF.

A note on this clonotype: With a much larger clone just one base away, this may be a read error. This chain connects TRBV20-1 to TRBJ1-2; weak D call: TRBD1 (5 bases). There are 17 residues in the CDR3. In germline, CDR1 is DFQATT, CDR2 SNEGSKA (reference sequence). CDR3 residues: CSARLEKTAKNLYGHTF. CDR3 bases: TGCAGTGCTAGGCTTGAAAAGACAGCGAAAAACCTCTATGGCCACACCTTC.

This clonotype was seen a few times. The rearrangement joins TRBV15 to TRBJ1-4; D not certain. Per the germline V gene, CDR1 is LNHNV and CDR2 is YYDKDF (reference sequence). The CDR3 runs 16 residues. With 2 bases removed from V and 3 bases from J, the gap between germline ends came to 13 bases. The CDR3 region has the DNA TGTGCCACCAGCAGATTTTCGGGGTCGGCTAATGAAAAACTGTTTTTT. Translated: CATSRFSGSANEKLFF. Complete variable domain (other parts from reference TRBV15 and TRBJ1-4): DAMVIQNPRYQVTQFGKPVTLSCSQTLNHNVMYWYQQKSSQAPKLLFHYYDKDFNNEADTPDNFQSRRPNTSFCFLDIRSPGLGDTAMYLCATSRFSGSANEKLFFGSGTQLSVL.